This T cell receptor beta chain was found in a study of cytomegalovirus exposure and HLA in healthy donors. Notes on the study in general: Accurate predictions that matched the HLA-A and HLA-B alleles of most subjects were reportedly made from TCR beta sequences. The presence/absence work took it that sequencing depth was about the same across donors.

A remark on this clone: Its antigen is undetermined.

The PCR contained 60 Vbeta and 13 Jbeta primers. Generated by immunoSEQ multiplex PCR, the TCRdb table keeps only in-frame clones and is missing some. Among around 160,000 clones listed, approximately 80% were seen once. Healthy bone marrow donors made up the donor group. The sample consisted of PBMCs. This sequence originates from a woman aged 18-29 years in good health and CMV-seronegative.

The CDR3 bases are TGTGCCATCAGTGATCAAGCAGGGACTGGAAACACCATATATTTT. Translating gives CAISDQAGTGNTIYF. J is TRBJ1-3 and V is TRBV10-3, with D perhaps matching TRBD1 (5 bases). Per the germline V gene, CDR1 is ENHRY and CDR2 is SYGVKD. The CDR3 is made up of 15 amino acids. Between the trimmed V and J ends, which lost 3 bases and 2 bases, there was a span of 11 bases.